A single sample gave rise to the 7 T cell receptor beta chains below, sequenced in a study of sequential checkpoint blockade in melanoma. Here immunoSEQ multiplex PCR was the method, and the copy in TCRdb shows in-frame clones only, minus some. The repertoire consists of several thousand clones, with approximately 59% occurring once and the leading ten covering just over 40%. Treatment given: randomized to nivolumab then ipilimumab (arm A) or the reverse (arm B). Sample: CD8+ T cells sorted from blood (inferred from file names), taken from a patient given nivolumab and ipilimumab in sequence. The receptors were sampled from a human donor with melanoma.

The chain joins TRBV19 to TRBJ2-5; 7 bases match TRBD2. The J call is in doubt because the DNA end fits TRBJ2-7 better. This CDR3 region has 15 residues. In germline, CDR1 is LNHDA, CDR2 SQIVND (reference sequence). The CDR3 loop reads CASSIGLASGYEQYF. The CDR3 coding sequence is TGTGCCAGTAGTATAGGCCTGGCTAGCGGTTACGAGCAGTACTTC.

This clone was seen only a few times. J is TRBJ1-2 and V is TRBV7-9; D might be TRBD1 (6 bases). From germline, CDR1 is SEHNR and CDR2 FQNEAQ (reference sequence). Trimming removed 6 bases from V and 8 bases from J, with 19 bases in between. The CDR3 totals 14 residues. The CDR3 nucleotides are TGTGCCAGCAGGAGGGGGACAAAGGAACGGGGCTACACCTTC. Protein sequence: CASRRGTKERGYTF.

This chain connects TRBV28 to TRBJ1-1; D unclear. Germline values: CDR1 MDHEN, CDR2 SYDVKM. The CDR3 covers 14 residues. Trimming took 3 bases from V and 1 from J, leaving 9 bases between them. The CDR3 spells CASSFGEGNTEAFF. In DNA, the CDR3 is TGTGCCAGCAGTTTTGGTGAGGGGAACACTGAAGCTTTCTTT.

The V and J genes are TRBV13 and TRBJ2-5; 12 bases match TRBD2. V trimming: 4 bases; J trimming: 3 bases; junction bases outside the gene matches: 6. The CDR3 has 16 residues. In germline, CDR1 is PRHDT, CDR2 FYEKMQ (reference sequence). CDR3 region: CASSSRLAGEKETQYF. DNA for the CDR3: TGTGCCAGCAGCTCCAGACTAGCGGGGGAGAAAGAGACCCAGTACTTC. Supplemented by reference TRBV13 and TRBJ2-5, the full variable domain reads AAGVIQSPRHLIKEKRETATLKCYPIPRHDTVYWYQQGPGQDPQFLISFYEKMQSDKGSIPDRFSAQQFSDYHSELNMSSLELGDSALYFCASSSRLAGEKETQYFGPGTRLLVL.

V is TRBV4-3 and J is TRBJ1-2; 8 bases map to TRBD1. The germline gives CDR1 LGHNA, CDR2 YSLEER. With V trimmed by 4 bases and J by 1 base, 8 bases remained unmatched. This CDR3 spans 16 amino acids. CDR3 in amino acids: CASSREGQGLNYGYTF. CDR3 coding DNA: TGCGCCAGCAGCCGGGAAGGACAGGGCCTTAACTATGGCTACACCTTC.

This sequence joins TRBV4-3 and TRBJ2-2; 11 nucleotides line up with TRBD1. The CDR3 has 16 residues. The V gene end was trimmed by 4 bases and the J gene end by 7 bases; junction bases not matched to a gene: 8. Per the germline V gene, CDR1 is LGHNA and CDR2 is YSLEER. The CDR3, as DNA: TGCGCCAGCAGCCGAGGACAGGGGGCGCTTGGCGGGGAGCTGTTTTTT. This encodes CASSRGQGALGGELFF.

This clone was recorded once. This chain connects TRBV5-1 to TRBJ2-7; tentatively, D is TRBD1 (5 bases). Trimming pared 2 bases from V and 0 bases from J, leaving 12 bases between. CDR3 length: 15 amino acids. Per the germline V gene, CDR1 is SGHRS and CDR2 is YFSETQ. The CDR3 region has the DNA TGCGCCAGCAGCTTTCGTGGGCAGGGCTCCTACGAGCAGTACTTC. It specifies CASSFRGQGSYEQYF.